Given below is one TCR beta chain in context. This clone was counted between two and nine times. Its target antigen remains unknown. Nothing much larger sits one base from this clone, and base qualities are not available. The cohort consisted of hundreds of healthy bone marrow donors. All cohort members were sampled while nominally healthy, although unrecorded immune exposures were likely present. The donor was CMV seropositive and was included in the group of around 300 seropositive cohort members. A peripheral blood sample was provided by each donor, and peripheral blood mononuclear cells were used for TCR beta sequencing. The Qiagen DNeasy Blood Extraction Kit was used to extract genomic DNA from the blood cell samples. The data derive from a study of cytomegalovirus exposure and HLA in healthy donors (dated by TCRdb to the late 2010s). At the level of the whole study: An earlier analysis of some 600 of the donors reported approximately 300 Gb of sequence data and 95 million to 120 million unique TCR beta sequences obtained from some 170 million T cells. Among the 398 genotyped donors, about 85% belonged to the genetic ancestry cluster associated with self-reported Caucasian donors. To study patterns of TCR occurrence, a later analysis re-analyzed previously published TCR beta repertoires from more than 550 donors and added high-resolution HLA genotyping. The number of typed donors differed by locus: about 629-630 for A, B, C, DRB1 and DQB1; 522 for DQA1; 606 for DPA1; and around 490 for DPB1. The aim of the study was to test whether cataloging public T cell receptors could identify signatures of past pathogen exposure. Alongside the repertoire data, information on donor age, sex, ethnicity and CMV serostatus was compiled. Every repertoire in the discovery cohort had been generated on one and the same sequencing platform. In the later analysis, no new phenotypic data were used to find candidate immune exposures; instead, reliance was placed on TCR beta sequences and their occurrence across donors. A later genetic analysis used genome-wide SNP genotypes for about three fifths of the 666 donors, treating that subset as a discovery cohort. The T cell repertoires of around 670 subjects were profiled by immunosequencing and related to cytomegalovirus serostatus. An early release covering over 500 HLA-typed donors comprised roughly 300 gigabases of sequencing data and tens of millions of unique TCR sequences. To decide whether each TCR beta V gene segment behaved as functional or pseudogenic, an earlier analysis of some 600 of the donors relied on high-throughput TCR beta sequencing. The study combined high-throughput TCR immunosequencing, statistical association of individual TCRs with disease status, and machine learning to predict cytomegalovirus infection status. Across some 400 genotyped donors of the cohort, an average of roughly 230,000 unique TCR beta nucleotide sequences per donor were sequenced, and 15% to 20% of those sequences were non-productive. About five DR-DQ haplotypes were handled as single units for association and clustering because linkage in the cohort was strong. Class I and class II HLA loci were covered by the typing at four-digit resolution. Besides the first cohort of roughly 640 subjects, a separate validation cohort made up of 95 to 150 different subjects was used.

V loses 5 bases at its end and J loses 8 bases; junction bases beyond the gene matches: 9. The CDR1 and CDR2 encoded by the germline V gene are SGHTA and FQGNSA. The CDR3 sequence holds 15 residues, the cysteine and phenylalanine included. CDR3 DNA only is kept here, 45 bases in frame from base 1. Here is what the overall study found, with its caveats: A later analysis found that HLA-associated TCR beta chains were more clonally expanded and had lower generation probabilities than equally common non-associated chains. When HLA alleles, especially DR and DQ, strongly co-occurred, attributing TCR associations to individual alleles was difficult. An earlier analysis of approximately 530 of the donors showed that most TCR beta V segments appeared in productive rearrangements either about 87% or about 30% of the time, which broadly matched IMGT annotations. Because the 87-base-pair reads could not distinguish some IMGT-functional V segments, including TRBV6-2 and TRBV6-3, those segments were excluded. The study listed approximately 150 TCR beta chains as associated with cytomegalovirus. Cytomegalovirus status was reported to be diagnosed by the classifier with high specificity and sensitivity in both the original and validation cohorts. In this cohort, only TCR beta chains were sequenced, and detectable features were limited by the absence of alpha or paired-chain data. Presence/absence analyses assumed roughly uniform sequencing depth across donors, an assumption that may not hold. According to a later genetic analysis, donors in an Asian-associated ancestry cluster had fewer N-insertions in productive TCRs than the approximately 630-donor mean. In a later analysis, most CMV-associated TCR beta chains were found to appear HLA-restricted, with HLA associations seemingly driven largely by CMV exposure. V-gene and J-gene trimming of TCR beta chains was associated with a missense DCLRE1C variant in a later genetic analysis, and the association was replicated in an independent cohort. The earlier analysis of approximately 560 of the donors excluded 15 to 20 rarely observed V segments, including chromosome 9 orphons, because counts were too low. Because HLA typing was missing for some donors at each locus, association tests included only the typed subset. A further reported finding was that TCR beta sequences accurately predicted the HLA-A and HLA-B alleles for most subjects in the first cohort. Linkage disequilibrium might explain the correlated functional status among segregating V segments, but an unknown experimental factor could not be excluded. At a false discovery rate of 0.05, a later analysis linked some 17,000 TCR beta sequences to specific HLA alleles. Most TCR sequences were seen in very few donors, while some public TCRs were found in many individuals. A later analysis found that TCR association rates varied across HLA loci, with DRB1 alleles showing the most associated TCRs and HLA-C alleles the fewest. A cluster of highly shared sequence variants was judged likely to be a technical artifact of the sequencing pipeline. It was suggested by the authors that the approach could potentially be generalized to other disease states and immunological phenotypes. A later analysis reported that several top co-occurrence clusters appeared linked to parvovirus B19, influenza, CMV and Epstein-Barr virus. A few of the identified cytomegalovirus-associated TCR beta chains were confirmed in vitro to be specific for cytomegalovirus antigens. The only immune exposure information available for the cohort was CMV serostatus.

Libraries were built with the immunoSEQ multiplex PCR assay. The multiplex PCR relied on a mix of 60 forward primers for TCR Vbeta segments and 13 reverse primers for TCR Jbeta segments. The CDR3 region of rearranged TCR beta genes was amplified from genomic DNA by a multiplex PCR assay. Amplified TCR beta libraries were sequenced as 87-base-pair reads on the Illumina HiSeq System. The study's processing was this. Across the 666 repertoires, a later analysis counted roughly 77 million unique TCR beta chains, about 10 million of which were shared by at least two donors. Raw reads were error-corrected and collapsed into unique sequences with a nearest-neighbor algorithm that merged closely related sequences to remove PCR and sequencing errors. Alignment of CDR3 sequences to IMGT reference sequences was used to assign V, D and J gene segments. Each retained sequence needed at least a six-nucleotide match to both a V gene segment and a J gene segment. A rearrangement counted as productive if the CDR3 had no stop codons and remained in frame with V and J, and every other rearrangement counted as non-productive. Following IMGT convention, CDR3 was defined as the stretch from the second conserved V-encoded cysteine to the conserved J-encoded phenylalanine. Sequences without an unambiguous match to a single V gene segment were excluded from the earlier analysis of 500 to 700 of the donors. In an earlier analysis of about 590 of the donors, a V segment was called functional when productive rearrangements were above 56.7%, and segregating when the standard deviation between donors exceeded 5%. A statistical classification framework was developed to diagnose cytomegalovirus status using the catalog of TCR beta chain sequences. A later analysis assigned V and J genes by comparing TCR nucleotide sequences with IMGT/GENE-DB human TR gene sequences. A later analysis assigned CDR3 sequences and most-parsimonious VDJ recombination scenarios with the TCRdist pipeline. In a later analysis, each TCR beta chain was defined by its CDR3 amino acid sequence together with its V-gene family, and reads lacking a unique V-gene family were excluded. A later analysis removed roughly 590 highly shared, low-generation-probability nucleotide sequences to deal with suspected cross-contamination and a sequencing artifact. A later analysis calculated a clonal expansion index for each public chain from normalized within-repertoire ranks of inferred template counts. In a later analysis, generation probabilities were computed with a VDJ recombination model fitted to out-of-frame rearrangements, and the resulting probabilities were checked against IGoR. Hypergeometric tests were used in a later analysis to score TCR-TCR, TCR-HLA and TCR-CMV co-occurrence, with a repertoire-size bias correction applied to the TCR pairs. To estimate false discovery rates, a later analysis permuted the HLA or CMV assignments 20 times. A later analysis grouped co-occurring TCRs with DBSCAN, adding TCRdist sequence similarity when clustering within HLA-allele-positive subsets. Repertoires with fewer than 30,000 or more than 120,000 public chains, plus five repertoires with anomalous nucleotide sharing, were excluded from co-occurrence clustering. Imported from immuneACCESS, the table was reduced by TCRdb to in-frame sequences with V and J called. These copies leave out some clones; in studies compared against another copy, an unresolved V gene accounts for under half, and the cause of the remainder is not known. V and J calls and clone size are as listed in that table; D and trimming were resolved from the DNA. This sample holds roughly 50,000 clones; under 80% were observed only once. The ten largest clonotypes hold roughly 7% of the sample.

The sequencing sample was made of PBMCs. The rearrangement combines TRBV7-2 with TRBJ1-4; 9 of the junction bases match TRBD1. The sequence derives from a man younger than 40 in good health and CMV-seropositive. The DNA is TGTGCCAGCAGCCTTTCCGGGACAGGGAAGGAAAAACTGTTTTTT. Its translation is CASSLSGTGKEKLFF.